This T cell receptor (beta chain) was captured in a study of human T cells and chemical hapten exposure. About the research overall: Minor pooled library volume differences mainly drove per-sample TCR yield variation.

This clonotype was picked up a small number of times. Its target is unknown. As to time point: healthy volunteer bleed at 6 weeks. The authors' total RNA extraction used unfractionated whole blood. Study-level results: High-frequency TCRs, those above 1 in 1000, stayed the same after DPC sensitization.

V lost 5 bases, J lost 5 bases, and 15 bases lay in between. This CDR3 region has 14 residues. What the library attached to individual cDNA molecules were unique molecular identifiers. Original data processing: Sample TCR totals centred on a median of 95,638, ranging 23,224 to 690,600. TCRdb re-called the RACE reads with MiXCR, one entry per CDR3 protein. The V and J calls follow TCRdb's processing rather than the paper's. There are about 77,000 distinct CDR3 sequences in the sample; about 8.6% occur only once, and roughly 1.6% lies in the top ten. The sequenced sample consisted of whole blood. This chain joins TRBV12-3 or TRBV12-4 and TRBJ1-1; D is possibly TRBD1 (6 bases). The sequence came from a female donor in good health. Some clones in this sample may be carry-over from other donors' samples. The CDR3 is CASSPRQDSTEAFF. As DNA, the CDR3 is TGTGCCAGCAGTCCCCGACAGGATTCGACTGAAGCTTTCTTT.